This TCR beta chain comes out of a study of blood T cell repertoires in COVID-19 (dated by TCRdb to between 2020 and 2021). For context, the study as a whole: Samples from collaborators originated in the United States, Italy and Spain and spanned both the acute and convalescent phases of COVID-19. The prospective study material was composed of cDNA or gDNA derived from T cells, B-cell-depleted T cells, or PBMCs. Deeply sampled blood TCRbeta repertoires from subjects exposed to, actively infected with, or recovered from COVID-19 were included in the dataset. The repertoires were released in a freely available public database meant as a resource for research on the immune response to SARS-CoV-2. Samples were obtained from the ongoing ImmuneRACE study (first 160 participants) and from about 1,300 subjects provided by 6 global collaborators. Sample metadata almost always included a de-identified subject ID, COVID-19 status, age in years and sex. Where available, HLA class I and class II types were taken from metadata supplied by the sample provider and were not determined by assay-based typing.

Results the study describes overall, beyond this receptor: How much clinical and demographic metadata was included differed by source and by participant, and the metadata was provided uncurated.

At one collaborating source in Seattle, patients were enrolled during active infection and were followed longitudinally through the course of disease. Each collaborating institution followed its own protocols to collect whole blood in K2EDTA tubes. For TCRbeta analysis, collaborator samples were shipped as frozen whole blood, as isolated PBMCs, or as DNA extracted from either sample type. As to this clone: No antigen is known for it. Nothing much larger sits one base from this clone, and base qualities are not available.

TCRbeta CDR3 regions were amplified from genomic DNA by means of the immunoSEQ Assay, a bias-controlled multiplex PCR. Per the original workflow: The number of nucleated cells in each sample was estimated from the amplification of reference gene primers within the assay. To quantify the absolute abundance of each unique TCRbeta CDR3 rearrangement, sequence reads were collapsed and filtered. Productive Simpson clonality was computed per sample as the square root of Simpson's diversity index over productive rearrangements. The clones in this table, taken by TCRdb from immuneACCESS, are in-frame only. Not every clone is retained; where verified, under half of the shortfall comes from an unresolved V gene, and the cause of the rest is unknown. V and J calls and clone size are copied from that table; D and trimming were computed from the DNA. Counted in this sample were more than 60,000 clones; 75% to 90% of them appeared once. Around 6% of the sample is held by the ten biggest clonotypes.

Taken from cysteine to phenylalanine, the CDR3 has 15 residues. Of all the DNA, just the CDR3 is kept, 45 bases in frame from base 1. The junction carries 15 bases between V and J, which are trimmed by 5 bases and 4 bases respectively. Taken from the germline V gene, the CDR1 and CDR2 loops are SGHAT and FQNNGV. The clonotype comes from a man older than 75 with COVID-19, enrolled during active disease. The chain links TRBV11-2 with TRBJ2-1; TRBD1 is perhaps the D gene, given 6 matching bases. The sample taken for sequencing was peripheral blood. The DNA sequence is as follows: TGTGCCAGCAGCCCAGACAGGAATAAATACAATGAGCAGTTCTTC. Its translation reads: CASSPDRNKYNEQFF.